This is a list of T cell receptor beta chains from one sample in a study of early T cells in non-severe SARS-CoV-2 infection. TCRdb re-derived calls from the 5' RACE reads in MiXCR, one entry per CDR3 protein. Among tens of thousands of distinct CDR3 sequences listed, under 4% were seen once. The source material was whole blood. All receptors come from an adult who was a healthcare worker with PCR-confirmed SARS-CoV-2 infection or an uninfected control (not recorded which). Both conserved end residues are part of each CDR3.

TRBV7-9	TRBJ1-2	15	CASSPATDSPYGYTF
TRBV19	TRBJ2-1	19	CASSIGGTGTIPSYNEQFF
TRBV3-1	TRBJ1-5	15	CASSQDRGPGQPQHF
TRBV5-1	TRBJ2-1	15	CASSLEERGDNEQFF
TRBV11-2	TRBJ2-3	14	CASSIARATDTQYF
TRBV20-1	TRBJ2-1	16	CSAYSERGSSYNEQFF
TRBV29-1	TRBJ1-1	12	CSVESSFTEAFF
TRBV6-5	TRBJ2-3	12	CASSRGADTQYF
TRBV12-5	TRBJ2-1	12	CASRTAHNEQFF
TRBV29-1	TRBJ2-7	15	CSVLLETGSSYEQYF